This entry lists 11 T cell receptor beta chains sequenced from one sample in a study of T cell repertoires in cytomegalovirus infection. No antigen has been assigned to these receptors. TCRdb reanalysed the reads using MiXCR and keeps one entry per CDR3 protein. The data hold roughly 570,000 distinct CDR3 sequences, with 35% to 50% observed a single time. Specimen: cultured PBMCs, collected from culture after CMV antigen stimulation. The receptors come from a human donor in good health (CMV status not recorded). Some clones in this sample may be carry-over from other donors' samples.

The V gene is TRBV7-6, the J gene TRBJ2-2, with D hard to call. Trimming removed 3 bases at V and 0 bases at J, with 11 bases between. In germline, CDR1 is SGHVS, CDR2 FNYEAQ. The CDR3 loop spans 16 amino acids. The CDR3 protein is CASSFIAVANTGELFF. The CDR3 region has the DNA TGTGCCAGCAGCTTTATCGCGGTCGCGAACACCGGGGAGCTGTTTTTT. Looking up the rest from reference TRBV7-6 and TRBJ2-2 gives the full variable domain: GAGVSQSPRYKVTKRGQDVALRCDPISGHVSLYWYRQALGQGPEFLTYFNYEAQQDKSGLPNDRFSAERPEGSISTLTIQRTEQRDSAMYRCASSFIAVANTGELFFGEGSRLTVL.

In this sample, this clonotype turned up many times. V usage is TRBV7-8 and J usage is TRBJ1-1; D uncertain. CDR3 length equals 16 residues. V dropped 6 bases and J dropped 0 bases, with 17 bases sitting between them. Germline V gene lookup returns CDR1 SGHVS and CDR2 FQNEAQ. CDR3 bases: TGTGCCAGCAGGGCCTATCTCCTAGGGATGAACACTGAAGCTTTCTTT. This encodes CASRAYLLGMNTEAFF. Full variable domain (outside the CDR3, taken from reference TRBV7-8 and TRBJ1-1): GAGVSQSPRYKVAKRGQDVALRCDPISGHVSLFWYQQALGQGPEFLTYFQNEAQLDKSGLPSDRFFAERPEGSVSTLKIQRTQQEDSAVYLCASRAYLLGMNTEAFFGQGTRLTVV.

The chain links TRBV6-1 to TRBJ2-7; 10 nucleotides align to TRBD2. The junction had 13 bases not matched to a gene; V was cut back by 5 bases and J by 3 bases. The CDR3 sequence is 17 residues long. The germline V gene has CDR1 MNHNS and CDR2 SASEGT. CDR3 nucleotide sequence: TGTGCCAGCAGTACCCGACTAGCGGGCTCTTGGGGCTACGAGCAGTACTTC. Translated, it gives CASSTRLAGSWGYEQYF.

The gene calls are TRBV7-2 and TRBJ2-1; the match to TRBD2 covers 16 bases. Per the germline V gene, CDR1 is SGHTA and CDR2 is FQGNSA. The CDR3 has 19 amino acids. V lost 3 bases and J lost 8; bases outside the gene matches: 13. CDR3 sequence (DNA): TGTGCCAGCAGCTTCCCCGGGACTAGCGGGAGGGCCCGCCAGGATGAGCAGTTCTTC. Translating it yields CASSFPGTSGRARQDEQFF. The whole variable domain, remainder taken from reference TRBV7-2 and TRBJ2-1, is GAGVSQSPSNKVTEKGKDVELRCDPISGHTALYWYRQSLGQGLEFLIYFQGNSAPDKSGLPSDRFSAERTGGSVSTLTIQRTQQEDSAVYLCASSFPGTSGRARQDEQFFGPGTRLTVL.

The J gene is TRBJ2-5, the V gene TRBV4-1; 13 bases are shared with TRBD2. CDR3 length: 15 residues. After removal of 6 bases from V and 3 bases from J, the junction contained 4 bases not matched to a gene. Looked up from germline, CDR1 is MGHRA and CDR2 is YSYEKL. The CDR3 protein is CASSIGTSGEETQYF. The CDR3 coding sequence is TGCGCCAGCAGTATTGGGACTAGCGGGGAAGAGACCCAGTACTTC.

This clonotype was counted between two and nine times. The chain is built from TRBV7-6 and TRBJ2-1; 12 bases fit TRBD1. Trimming removed 5 bases from V and 7 bases from J; junction bases left unmatched: 6. Germline V CDR1 and CDR2: SGHVS, FNYEAQ. This CDR3 has 15 amino acids. Here the CDR3 reads CASSPGTGGLNEQFF. DNA of the CDR3: TGTGCCAGCAGCCCCGGGACAGGGGGCTTGAATGAGCAGTTCTTC. The variable domain in full, completed from reference TRBV7-6 and TRBJ2-1, reads GAGVSQSPRYKVTKRGQDVALRCDPISGHVSLYWYRQALGQGPEFLTYFNYEAQQDKSGLPNDRFSAERPEGSISTLTIQRTEQRDSAMYRCASSPGTGGLNEQFFGPGTRLTVL.

This clonotype was counted only a few times. The chain carries TRBV6-6 and TRBJ2-5; D not certain. Trimming pared 6 bases from V and 1 base from J, leaving 12 bases between. Germline V gene lookup returns CDR1 MNHNY and CDR2 SVGAGI (reference sequence). The CDR3 consists of 14 residues. The DNA of the CDR3 is TGTGCCAGCAGACCCTCGACCATCCAAGAGACCCAGTACTTC. Protein product: CASRPSTIQETQYF.

This clonotype showed up just a few times. The V call is TRBV10-3, the J call TRBJ2-1; 8 nucleotides line up with TRBD2. Per germline, CDR1 ENHRY and CDR2 SYGVKD. The CDR3 covers 15 residues. Trimming removed 6 bases from V and 1 base from J; junction bases left unmatched: 5. The CDR3 sequence: CAISRGGASYNEQFF. The CDR3 DNA is TGTGCCATCAGCCGGGGGGGGGCGTCCTACAATGAGCAGTTCTTC.

The rearrangement links TRBV25-1 to TRBJ2-2; 7 bases map to TRBD2. Germline V gene lookup returns CDR1 MGHDK and CDR2 SYGVNS. The CDR3 contains 18 residues. Germline trimming cut 2 bases from V and 1 base from J; bases unmatched to any gene: 10. CDR3 loop: CASSEGRAGRKNTGELFF. The DNA of the CDR3 is TGTGCCAGCAGTGAAGGGAGGGCAGGGAGGAAGAACACCGGGGAGCTGTTTTTT.

This clonotype was found a few times. The rearrangement joins TRBV10-3 to TRBJ2-3; 7 nucleotides align to TRBD1. V was clipped by 3 bases and J by 6 bases; unmatched bases: 9. Germline values: CDR1 ENHRY, CDR2 SYGVKD. This CDR3 is built from 15 residues. The CDR3 spells CAISDPTGSYDTQYF. The CDR3 DNA is TGTGCCATCAGTGACCCGACAGGGTCATATGATACGCAGTATTTT.

This clonotype has only a few counts. J is TRBJ2-7 and V is TRBV28; possible D gene TRBD1, 6 bases. The CDR3 is made up of 12 amino acids. V was shortened by 10 bases and J by 2 bases, with 12 bases between the two germline ends. The germline CDR1 and CDR2 sequences are MDHEN and SYDVKM. The CDR3, as DNA: TGTGCCATACAGGGTTTAACCTACGAGCAGTACTTC. Encoded protein: CAIQGLTYEQYF. Full variable domain (outside the CDR3, taken from reference TRBV28 and TRBJ2-7): DVKVTQSSRYLVKRTGEKVFLECVQDMDHENMFWYRQDPGLGLRLIYFSYDVKMKEKGDIPEGYSVSREKKERFSLILESASTNQTSMYLCAIQGLTYEQYFGPGTRLTVT.